This T cell receptor beta chain emerged from a study of T cells in localized non-small cell lung cancer. Germline V gene lookup returns CDR1 SGHTA and CDR2 FQGNSA. CDR3 length: 13 residues. V gave up 5 bases and J gave up 1 base, with 8 bases separating them. Sequenced by immunoSEQ multiplex PCR; TCRdb stores in-frame clones only, minus some. The sample contains approximately 52,000 clones, about 72% of which appear only once. The V gene is TRBV7-2, the J gene TRBJ1-1; D gene uncertain. The origin of this receptor is a man aged 40 to 70 with stage I squamous cell lung carcinoma. Sequenced material: peripheral blood, taken before any cancer treatment. CDR3 coding DNA: TGTGCCAGCAGCACCACACCGAACACTGAAGCTTTCTTT. Residues: CASSTTPNTEAFF.